The T cell receptor (beta chain) under discussion was sequenced for a study of beta chain features in type 1 diabetes. Study findings and constraints: Among all four CD4+ subsets, Type 1 diabetes patients had TCRB CDR3s that were moderately but significantly shorter.

Via CD45RO/CCR7/CD25/CD127/CD95/CD27, cells of the CD4+ naive, central memory, regulatory and stem cell-like memory subsets were sorted. Germline V gene lookup returns CDR1 SEHNR and CDR2 FQNEAQ (reference sequence). The CDR3 length is 11 residues. V lost 7 bases to trimming and J lost 5 bases, with 8 bases between them. On this clone: Its target is unknown.

Of the isolated RNA, all was reverse transcribed, and so the sequenced material was expressed TCRB transcripts. For naive, central memory and regulatory T cell samples, reads averaged roughly 3.7 million. Measured with immunoSEQ multiplex PCR; TCRdb has only the in-frame clones, and not every one. The top ten hold under 0.65% of the sample, which has some 160,000 clones, roughly 8% seen once. The sequenced material came from central memory CD4+ T cells from blood. V gene TRBV7-9 combines with J gene TRBJ2-5; D ambiguous. The sequence was collected from a young woman with type 1 diabetes. CDR3 loop: CASTRIETQYF. The CDR3 DNA reads TGTGCCAGCACTAGGATCGAGACCCAGTACTTC.